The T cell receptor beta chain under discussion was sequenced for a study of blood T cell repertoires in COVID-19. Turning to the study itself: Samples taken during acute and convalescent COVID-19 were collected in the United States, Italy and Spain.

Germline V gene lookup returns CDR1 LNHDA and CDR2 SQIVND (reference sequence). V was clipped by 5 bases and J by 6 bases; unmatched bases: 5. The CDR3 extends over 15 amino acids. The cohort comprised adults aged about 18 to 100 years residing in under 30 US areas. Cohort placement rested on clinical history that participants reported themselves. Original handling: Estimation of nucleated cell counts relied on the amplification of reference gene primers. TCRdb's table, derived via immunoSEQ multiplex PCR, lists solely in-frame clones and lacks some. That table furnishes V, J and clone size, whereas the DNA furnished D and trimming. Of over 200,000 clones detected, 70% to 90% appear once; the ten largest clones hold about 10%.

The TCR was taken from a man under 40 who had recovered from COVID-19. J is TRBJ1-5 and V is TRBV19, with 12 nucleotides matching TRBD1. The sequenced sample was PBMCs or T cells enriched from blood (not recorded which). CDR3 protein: CASSPGTGGLQPQHF. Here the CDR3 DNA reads TGTGCCAGTAGTCCGGGGACAGGGGGCCTTCAGCCCCAGCATTTT.